This record covers a single T cell receptor (beta chain). The antigen it binds to is not known. The sample holds no much larger clone one base away, and base qualities are not on file. This entry is derived from a study of T cell responses to AZD1222 COVID-19 vaccine (dated by TCRdb to about 2021). Turning to the overall study: Because spike-specific TCR depth and breadth did not differ between the two schedules, AZD1222 recipients who got a second dose at roughly 4 weeks were pooled with those who got a second dose at roughly 12 weeks. Trial participants were enrolled into age subgroups of 18-55, 56-69 and 70-plus years, which contained about 150, 28 and 57 TCR-sequenced participants, respectively. A total of approximately 230 trial participants underwent TCR sequencing, of whom 200 to 220 received two doses of AZD1222 and around 26 received two doses of the MenACWY control vaccine. Summary of the overall study and its limitations: Participants were mostly white British and included more females than males, and it was suggested by the authors that clonal diversity may have been underestimated. The whole spike protein was spanned by vaccine-associated CD4 TCRs, and dominant responses were seen in regions 160-218 and 743-854. No day 14 peak-response samples were available, so repertoires were characterized only after the peak T cell response. Reportedly, close to half of the unique spike-specific TCRs recognized epitopes lying outside the regions that are mutated in the B.1.351 and B.1.1.7 variants. Conclusions about previously exposed vaccinees were limited because only six AZD1222 recipients were SARS-CoV-2 seropositive at baseline. The 56-69-year group was small, and its depth increase did not reach significance, likely because of low power. After two AZD1222 doses, both the breadth and the depth of spike-specific TCRs were significantly higher than at day 0 and than in MenACWY recipients.

The CDR3 regions of human TCRbeta chains were analyzed by immunosequencing. The authors processed their data as follows. TCRs in the repertoires were compared against a reference library of SARS-CoV-2-specific TCRs that had been generated with the MIRA antigen-specificity platform. Breadth was defined as the fraction of unique TCRs that were SARS-CoV-2-associated. Depth was defined as the fraction of total T cells that were SARS-CoV-2-associated. Using the MIRA data, every spike-specific TCR was mapped to the spike region that the TCR reacted to and assigned to either a CD4 or a CD8 class. Log10-transformed breadth and depth values were compared by one-way ANOVA with Sidak's multiple comparisons tests. TCRdb carries this immuneACCESS record with in-frame sequences only. Its versions omit some clonotypes, under half of them owing to an unresolved V gene in the studies checked, with the rest unexplained. The V and J calls and clone size come from that table; D and trimming were worked out from the DNA. The sample table shows roughly 140,000 clones, and around nine tenths are seen once. Of the sample, approximately 5.3% falls within the top ten clones.

The germline V gene supplies CDR1 MNHEY and CDR2 SVGEGT. V is shortened by 6 bases, J by 4 bases, and the region joining them spans 6 bases. Its CDR3 holds 11 amino acids, cysteine through phenylalanine. The kept DNA is CDR3 alone, 33 bases in frame from the first base. The sample's time point label, decoded: baseline before first vaccination. Samples from vaccinated people were obtained from the UK trials COV001 and COV002, which included a single-blind randomized controlled phase 2/3 trial of AZD1222 (ChAdOx1 nCoV-19) in healthy adults. For TCRbeta chain sequencing, PBMC samples from trial participants were taken at day 0 and at day 28 after the second dose.

The clonotype comes from an adult in good health. The chain was built from TRBV6-2 or TRBV6-3 and TRBJ1-2; the D gene is not confidently resolved. Sequencing used peripheral blood, obtained on day 0 of AZD1222 vaccination. The CDR3 protein is CASSPSYGYTF. The bases read TGTGCCAGCAGCCCCTCCTATGGCTACACCTTC.